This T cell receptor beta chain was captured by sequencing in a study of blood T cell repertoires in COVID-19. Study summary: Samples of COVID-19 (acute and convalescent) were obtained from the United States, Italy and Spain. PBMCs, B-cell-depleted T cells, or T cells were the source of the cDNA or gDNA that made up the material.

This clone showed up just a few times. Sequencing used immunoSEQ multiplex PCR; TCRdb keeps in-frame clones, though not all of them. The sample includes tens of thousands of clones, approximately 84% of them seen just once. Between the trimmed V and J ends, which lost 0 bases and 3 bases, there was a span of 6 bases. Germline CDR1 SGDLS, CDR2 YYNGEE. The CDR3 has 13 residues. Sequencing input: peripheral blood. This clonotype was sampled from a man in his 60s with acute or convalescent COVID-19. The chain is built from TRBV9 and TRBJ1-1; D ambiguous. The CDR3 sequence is CASSVAPDTEAFF. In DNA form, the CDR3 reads TGTGCCAGCAGCGTAGCCCCGGACACTGAAGCTTTCTTT.